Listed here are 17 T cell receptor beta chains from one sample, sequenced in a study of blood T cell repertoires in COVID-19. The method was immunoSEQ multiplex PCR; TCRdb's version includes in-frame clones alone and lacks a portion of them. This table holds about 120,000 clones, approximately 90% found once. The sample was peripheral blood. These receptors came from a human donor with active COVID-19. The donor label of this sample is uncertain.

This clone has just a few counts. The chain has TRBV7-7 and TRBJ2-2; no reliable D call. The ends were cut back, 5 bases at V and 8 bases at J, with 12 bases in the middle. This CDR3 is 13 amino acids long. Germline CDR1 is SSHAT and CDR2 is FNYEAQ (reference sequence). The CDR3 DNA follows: TGTGCCAGCAGCACGACCCCCGGGGGGGAGCTGTTTTTT. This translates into CASSTTPGGELFF.

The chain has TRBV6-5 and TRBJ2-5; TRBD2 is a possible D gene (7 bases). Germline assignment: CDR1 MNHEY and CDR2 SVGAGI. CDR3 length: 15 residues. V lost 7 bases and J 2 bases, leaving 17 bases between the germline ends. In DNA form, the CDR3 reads TGTGCCAGCACCCCCAGGGGAGGGCTACAAGAGACCCAGTACTTC. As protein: CASTPRGGLQETQYF.

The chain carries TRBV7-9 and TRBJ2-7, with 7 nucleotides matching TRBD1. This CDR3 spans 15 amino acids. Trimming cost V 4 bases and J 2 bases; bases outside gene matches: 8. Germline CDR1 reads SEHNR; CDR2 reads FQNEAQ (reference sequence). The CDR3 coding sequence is TGTGCCAGCAGCTCGGGACAGTCCCTTCCCTACGAGCAGTACTTC. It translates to CASSSGQSLPYEQYF. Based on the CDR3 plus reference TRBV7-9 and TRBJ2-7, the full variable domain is DTGVSQNPRHKITKRGQNVTFRCDPISEHNRLYWYRQTLGQGPEFLTYFQNEAQLEKSRLLSDRFSAERPKGSFSTLEIQRTEQGDSAMYLCASSSGQSLPYEQYFGPGTRLTVT.

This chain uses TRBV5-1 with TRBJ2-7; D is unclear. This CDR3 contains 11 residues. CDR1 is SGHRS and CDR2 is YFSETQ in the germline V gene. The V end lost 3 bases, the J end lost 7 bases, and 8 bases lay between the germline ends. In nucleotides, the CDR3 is TGCGCCAGCAGCTCACGGAGAGAGCAGTACTTC. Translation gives CASSSRREQYF.

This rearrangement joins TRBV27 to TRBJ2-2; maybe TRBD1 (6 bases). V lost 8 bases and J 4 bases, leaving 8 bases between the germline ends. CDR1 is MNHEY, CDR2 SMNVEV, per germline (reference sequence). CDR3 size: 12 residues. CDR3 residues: CASLGATGELFF. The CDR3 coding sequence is TGTGCCAGCCTGGGGGCCACCGGGGAGCTGTTTTTT.

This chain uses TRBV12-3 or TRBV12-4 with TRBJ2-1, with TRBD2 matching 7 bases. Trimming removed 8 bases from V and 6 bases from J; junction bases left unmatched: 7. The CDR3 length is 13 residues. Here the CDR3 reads CASHLSGGNEQFF. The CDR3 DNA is TGTGCCAGCCACCTTTCGGGGGGCAATGAGCAGTTCTTC.

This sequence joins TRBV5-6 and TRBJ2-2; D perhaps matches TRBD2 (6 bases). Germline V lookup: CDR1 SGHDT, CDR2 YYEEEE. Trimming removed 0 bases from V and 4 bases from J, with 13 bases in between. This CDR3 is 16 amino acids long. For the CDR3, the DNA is TGTGCCAGCAGCTTGGGGTTAAGGGGAGGCACCGGGGAGCTGTTTTTT. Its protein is CASSLGLRGGTGELFF.

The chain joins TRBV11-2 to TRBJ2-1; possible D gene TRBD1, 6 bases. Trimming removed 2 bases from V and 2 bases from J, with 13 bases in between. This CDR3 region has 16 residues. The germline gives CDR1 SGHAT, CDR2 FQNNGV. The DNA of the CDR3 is TGTGCCAGCAGCTTAATTTACAGGGCAACCTACAATGAGCAGTTCTTC. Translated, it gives CASSLIYRATYNEQFF.

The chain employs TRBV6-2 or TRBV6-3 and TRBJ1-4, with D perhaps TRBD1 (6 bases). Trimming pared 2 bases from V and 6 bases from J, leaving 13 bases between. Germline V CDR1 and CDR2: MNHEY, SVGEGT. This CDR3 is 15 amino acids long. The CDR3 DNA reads TGTGCCAGCAGTTACGCAGGGGCTAAGGATGAAAAACTGTTTTTT. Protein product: CASSYAGAKDEKLFF.

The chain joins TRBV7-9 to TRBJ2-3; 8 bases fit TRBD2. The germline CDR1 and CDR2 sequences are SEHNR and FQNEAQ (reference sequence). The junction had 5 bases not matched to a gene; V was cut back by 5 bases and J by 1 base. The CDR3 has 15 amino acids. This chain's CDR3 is CASSPSGGRTDTQYF. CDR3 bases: TGTGCCAGCAGCCCCAGCGGGGGTCGCACAGATACGCAGTATTTT.

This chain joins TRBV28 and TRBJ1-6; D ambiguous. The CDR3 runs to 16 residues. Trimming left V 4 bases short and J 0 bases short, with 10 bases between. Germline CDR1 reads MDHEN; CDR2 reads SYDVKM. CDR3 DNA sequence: TGTGCCAGCAGTTCTATACAGAGCTCCTATAATTCACCCCTCCACTTT. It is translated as CASSSIQSSYNSPLHF.

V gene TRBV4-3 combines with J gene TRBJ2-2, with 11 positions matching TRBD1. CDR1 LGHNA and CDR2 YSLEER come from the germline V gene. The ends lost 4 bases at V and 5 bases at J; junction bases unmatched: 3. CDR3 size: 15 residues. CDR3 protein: CASSLGDRGTGELFF. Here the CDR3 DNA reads TGCGCCAGCAGCCTGGGGGACAGGGGGACCGGGGAGCTGTTTTTT.

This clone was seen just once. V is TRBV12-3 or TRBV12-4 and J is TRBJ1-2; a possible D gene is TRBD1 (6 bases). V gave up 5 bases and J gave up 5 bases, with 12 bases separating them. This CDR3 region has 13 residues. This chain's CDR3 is CASSVQGLYGYTF. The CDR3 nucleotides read TGTGCCAGCAGTGTACAGGGCCTGTATGGCTACACCTTC.

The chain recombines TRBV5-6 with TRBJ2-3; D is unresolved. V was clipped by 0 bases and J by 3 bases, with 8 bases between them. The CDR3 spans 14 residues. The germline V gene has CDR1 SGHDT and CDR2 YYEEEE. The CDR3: CASSLALETDTQYF. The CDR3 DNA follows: TGTGCCAGCAGCTTGGCCCTAGAGACAGATACGCAGTATTTT.

The CDR3 sequence is CASSEAGVGYEQFF. The CDR3 DNA reads TGTGCCAGCAGTGAAGCCGGTGTGGGCTATGAGCAGTTCTTC. This sequence joins TRBV6-1 and TRBJ2-1, with D unresolved. CDR1 is MNHNS, CDR2 SASEGT, per germline. CDR3 length: 14 amino acids. V was pared by 0 bases and J by 8 bases, with 11 bases between.

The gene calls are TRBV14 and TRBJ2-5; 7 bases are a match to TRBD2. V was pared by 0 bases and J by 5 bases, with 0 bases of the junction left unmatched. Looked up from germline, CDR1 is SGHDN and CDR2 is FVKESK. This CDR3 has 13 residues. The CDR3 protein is CASSQELAETQYF. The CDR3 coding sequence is TGTGCCAGCAGCCAAGAACTAGCGGAGACCCAGTACTTC.

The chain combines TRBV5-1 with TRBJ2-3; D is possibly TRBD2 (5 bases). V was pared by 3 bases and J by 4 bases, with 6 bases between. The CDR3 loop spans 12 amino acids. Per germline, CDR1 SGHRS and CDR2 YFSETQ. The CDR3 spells CASSWGADTQYF. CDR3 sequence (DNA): TGCGCCAGCAGCTGGGGAGCAGATACGCAGTATTTT.